This T cell receptor (beta chain) was documented in a study of immune evolution from preneoplasia to lung adenocarcinoma. Assay used: immunoSEQ multiplex PCR; TCRdb lists only in-frame clones, some missing. The sample carries about 3,400 clones, approximately 80% recorded once. Germline lookup yields CDR1 LNHDA and CDR2 SQIVND (reference sequence). V lost 5 bases to trimming and J lost 2 bases; unmatched junction nucleotides: 8. This CDR3 has 15 residues. This clone has a handful of counts. The sample taken for sequencing was FFPE lung adenocarcinoma in situ tissue. The chain is built from TRBV19 and TRBJ2-7, with 8 bases aligning to TRBD1. The receptor's source is a person between 65 and 79 years old with lung adenocarcinoma. The CDR3 protein is CASSETGTGTYEQYF. In DNA form, the CDR3 reads TGTGCCAGTAGTGAAACCGGGACAGGAACCTACGAGCAGTACTTC.